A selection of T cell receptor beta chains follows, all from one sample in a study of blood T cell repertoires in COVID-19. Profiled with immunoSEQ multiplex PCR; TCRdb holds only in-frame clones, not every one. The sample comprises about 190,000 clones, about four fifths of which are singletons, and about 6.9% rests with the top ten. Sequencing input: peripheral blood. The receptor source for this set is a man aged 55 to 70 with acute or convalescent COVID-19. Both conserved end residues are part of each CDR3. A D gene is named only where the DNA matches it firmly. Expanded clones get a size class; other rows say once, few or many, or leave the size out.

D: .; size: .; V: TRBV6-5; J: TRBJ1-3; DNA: TGTGCCAGCAGTTCCCGAGGGGGGGCGACTGGAAACACCATATATTTT; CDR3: CASSSRGGATGNTIYF
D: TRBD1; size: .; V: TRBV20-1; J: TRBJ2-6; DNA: TGCAGTGCCAGTCAGGGGGAAGCTTCTGGGGCCAACGTCCTGACTTTC; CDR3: CSASQGEASGANVLTF
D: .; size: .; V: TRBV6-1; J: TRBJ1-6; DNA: TGTGCCAGCAGTGAAGTAGGACAGATTAATTCACCCCTCCACTTT; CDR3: CASSEVGQINSPLHF
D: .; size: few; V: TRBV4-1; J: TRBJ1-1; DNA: TGCGCCAGCAGCCGTCCGGGCACTGAAGCTTTCTTT; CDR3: CASSRPGTEAFF
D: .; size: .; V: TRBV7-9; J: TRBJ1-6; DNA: TGTGCCAGCAGCTTATCCGGAGATTCACCCCTCCACTTT; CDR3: CASSLSGDSPLHF
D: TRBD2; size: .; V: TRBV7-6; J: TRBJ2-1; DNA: TGTGCCAGCAGCTTGGGAGCGGGAGGCTTGAATGAGCAGTTCTTC; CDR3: CASSLGAGGLNEQFF
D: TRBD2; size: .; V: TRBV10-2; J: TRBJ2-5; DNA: TGCGCCAGCAGTCGCTCCGGGAGGGACTCTGAGACCCAGTACTTC; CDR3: CASSRSGRDSETQYF
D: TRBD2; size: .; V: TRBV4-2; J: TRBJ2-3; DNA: TGTGCCAGCAGCCCCTCACCACCCACTAGCGGGGGGTCCACAGATACGCAGTATTTT; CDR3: CASSPSPPTSGGSTDTQYF
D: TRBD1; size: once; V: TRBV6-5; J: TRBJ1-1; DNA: TGTGCCAGCAGTATGACAGGGGCGATCACTGAAGCTTTCTTT; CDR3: CASSMTGAITEAFF
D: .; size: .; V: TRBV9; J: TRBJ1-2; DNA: TGTGCCAGCAGCGCATCATCCGCAGCAAGATACTACAATGGCTACACCTTC; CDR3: CASSASSAARYYNGYTF
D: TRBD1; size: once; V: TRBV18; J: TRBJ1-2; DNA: TGTGCCAGCTCACCTGAAGGGGGCGATGGCTACACCTTC; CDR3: CASSPEGGDGYTF
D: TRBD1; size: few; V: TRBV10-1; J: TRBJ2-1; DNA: TGCGCCAGCAGTGAGGTCGGGGCAGGGGGCCGCAATGAGCAGTTCTTC; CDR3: CASSEVGAGGRNEQFF
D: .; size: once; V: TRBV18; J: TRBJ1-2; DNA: TGTGCCAGCTCACCCATGGTGACCGAGGGATCCTATGGCTACACCTTC; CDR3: CASSPMVTEGSYGYTF
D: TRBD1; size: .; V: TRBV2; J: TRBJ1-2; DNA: TGTGCCAGCAGTGGCTCGACAGGGAACTATGGCTACACCTTC; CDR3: CASSGSTGNYGYTF
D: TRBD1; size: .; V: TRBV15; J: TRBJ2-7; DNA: TGTGCCACCAGCAGAGATGTTAGGGACAGGGGATTTTCGGAGCAGTACTTC; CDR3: CATSRDVRDRGFSEQYF
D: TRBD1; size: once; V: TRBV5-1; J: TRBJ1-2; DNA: TGCGCCAGCAGCCCGCAGGGGGCGGGGAGCTATGGCTACACCTTC; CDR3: CASSPQGAGSYGYTF
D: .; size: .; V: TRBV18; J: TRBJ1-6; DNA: TGTGCCAGCTCACCAAGCTCAGGGGTCAATTCACCCCTCCACTTT; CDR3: CASSPSSGVNSPLHF
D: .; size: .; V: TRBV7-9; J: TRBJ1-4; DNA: TGTGCCAGCAGCTCCCTGGGAGGGGAAAAACTGTTTTTT; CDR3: CASSSLGGEKLFF
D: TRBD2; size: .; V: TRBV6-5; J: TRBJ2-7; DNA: TGTGCCAGCAGTACGGGACTAGCGGGAGCCGGGGAGCAGTACTTC; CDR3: CASSTGLAGAGEQYF
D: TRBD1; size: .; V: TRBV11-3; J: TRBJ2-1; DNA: TGTGCCAGCAGCCCGGGGACAGGGGAGGACAATGAGCAGTTCTTC; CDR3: CASSPGTGEDNEQFF
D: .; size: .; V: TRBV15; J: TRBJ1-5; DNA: TGTGCCACCAGCAGAGATACATATAGCAATCAGCCCCAGCATTTT; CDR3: CATSRDTYSNQPQHF
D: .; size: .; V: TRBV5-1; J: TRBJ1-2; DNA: TGCGCCAGCAGCCAGGGATCTGGGGCCCTCTATGGCTACACCTTC; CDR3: CASSQGSGALYGYTF
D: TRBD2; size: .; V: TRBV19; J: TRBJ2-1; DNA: TGTGCCAGTAGTATGGGGGGCGGGAGGGTCTACAATGAGCAGTTCTTC; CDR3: CASSMGGGRVYNEQFF